The 32 T cell receptor beta chains listed next were all sequenced from one sample in a study of technical replicates of blood from a handful of donors. The assay was immunoSEQ multiplex PCR, and TCRdb's table has in-frame clones only and misses some. The sample lists 66,000 or so clones, 95% to 98% occurring once. Sequencing was carried out using T cells isolated from PBMCs. Receptors originate from a human donor in good health.

This chain joins TRBV2 and TRBJ1-2; 7 nucleotides match TRBD1. The CDR3 consists of 12 residues. The germline gives CDR1 SNHLY, CDR2 FYNNEI. V dropped 7 bases and J dropped 10; count of bases not matched to a gene: 9. DNA for the CDR3: TGTGCCAGCAAGGAGGACAGGAACTACTACACCTTC. Amino acids: CASKEDRNYYTF.

V gene TRBV27 combines with J gene TRBJ2-3; no clear D gene. The CDR3 runs to 12 residues. V was trimmed by 5 bases and J by 2 bases, leaving 5 bases between them. Looked up from germline, CDR1 is MNHEY and CDR2 is SMNVEV (reference sequence). CDR3 coding DNA: TGTGCCAGCAGTCTTAACACAGATACGCAGTATTTT. This translates into CASSLNTDTQYF.

This chain joins TRBV7-3 and TRBJ1-1, with D perhaps matching TRBD1 (6 bases). From germline, CDR1 is SGHTA and CDR2 FQGTGA. The V end lost 4 bases, the J end lost 1 base, and 7 bases lay between the germline ends. This CDR3 has 13 residues. The CDR3 sequence is CASSSDRNTEAFF. DNA of the CDR3: TGTGCCAGCAGCTCGGACAGGAACACTGAAGCTTTCTTT.

The chain combines TRBV6-1 with TRBJ2-7, with D possibly TRBD2 on 7 matching bases. In germline, CDR1 is MNHNS, CDR2 SASEGT. The CDR3 contains 15 residues. V gave up 2 bases and J gave up 4 bases, with 15 bases separating them. CDR3 in amino acids: CASSERGASRYEQYF. The DNA of the CDR3 is TGTGCCAGCAGTGAACGGGGGGCGTCTCGGTACGAGCAGTACTTC.

The J gene is TRBJ2-3, the V gene TRBV28; 8 bases align to TRBD2. There are 17 residues in the CDR3. V shed 8 bases, J shed 4 bases, and the junction held 17 bases outside the gene matches. Germline CDR1 is MDHEN and CDR2 is SYDVKM. As DNA, the CDR3 is TGTGCCAGCCGAGTTGGGACTGAGCGGGAGTCTCCAGATACGCAGTATTTT. It specifies CASRVGTERESPDTQYF. The full variable domain, completed using reference TRBV28 and TRBJ2-3, is DVKVTQSSRYLVKRTGEKVFLECVQDMDHENMFWYRQDPGLGLRLIYFSYDVKMKEKGDIPEGYSVSREKKERFSLILESASTNQTSMYLCASRVGTERESPDTQYFGPGTRLTVL.

This clone was seen only once. J is TRBJ2-7 and V is TRBV11-2, with 10 bases fitting TRBD2. The CDR3 spans 16 residues. V lost 1 base and J lost 3; bases outside the gene matches: 6. Germline V CDR1 and CDR2: SGHAT, FQNNGV. Written as DNA, the CDR3 is TGTGCCAGCAGCTTAGTGACTAGCGGGCCTCTCTACGAGCAGTACTTC. Its translation: CASSLVTSGPLYEQYF. The complete variable domain, with remaining parts taken from reference TRBV11-2 and TRBJ2-7, reads EAGVAQSPRYKIIEKRQSVAFWCNPISGHATLYWYQQILGQGPKLLIQFQNNGVVDDSQLPKDRFSAERLKGVDSTLKIQPAKLEDSAVYLCASSLVTSGPLYEQYFGPGTRLTVT.

The chain links TRBV27 to TRBJ1-1; 8 bases align to TRBD1. V shed 3 bases and J 1 base; nucleotides not matched to a gene: 4. The CDR3 extends over 15 amino acids. CDR1 and CDR2 from the germline V gene are MNHEY and SMNVEV (reference sequence). The CDR3: CASSFSGGANTEAFF. In DNA form, the CDR3 reads TGTGCCAGCAGTTTTTCAGGGGGCGCGAACACTGAAGCTTTCTTT.

The chain joins TRBV29-1 to TRBJ2-2; TRBD2 agrees at 11 bases. The ends lost 6 bases at V and 2 bases at J; junction bases unmatched: 2. The CDR3 extends over 14 amino acids. CDR1 is SQVTM, CDR2 ANQGSEA, per germline. The CDR3 sequence is CSVGTSGNTGELFF. DNA for the CDR3: TGCAGCGTGGGGACTAGCGGAAACACCGGGGAGCTGTTTTTT.

The J gene is TRBJ2-5, the V gene TRBV11-3; D remains ambiguous. Germline lookup yields CDR1 SGHNT and CDR2 YENEEA. With 1 base removed from V and 4 bases from J, the gap between germline ends came to 7 bases. This CDR3 comprises 13 residues. The CDR3 sequence is CASSLVAAETQYF. The CDR3 bases are TGTGCCAGCAGCTTAGTAGCCGCAGAGACCCAGTACTTC.

The count of this clone is one. The rearrangement links TRBV10-2 to TRBJ2-7; D gene unclear. Germline CDR1 is WSHSY and CDR2 is SAAADI. The V gene lost 2 bases and the J gene lost 6 bases, with 11 bases spanning the gap. The CDR3 is 13 amino acids. CDR3 DNA sequence: TGCGCCAGCAGTGAGATGCGGTGGAGCGAGCAGTACTTC. This codes for CASSEMRWSEQYF.

In DNA, the CDR3 is TGTGCCAGCAGCTCAACAGGGGTCGTCTATGGCTACACCTTC. It yields the protein CASSSTGVVYGYTF. This sequence joins TRBV5-4 and TRBJ1-2; 7 bases match TRBD1. Trimming removed 3 bases from V and 4 bases from J; junction bases left unmatched: 6. This CDR3 has 14 residues. Germline V gene lookup returns CDR1 SGHNT and CDR2 YYREEE (reference sequence).

The chain joins TRBV5-4 to TRBJ2-7; 8 bases line up with TRBD2. Trimming at V came to 4 bases and at J to 7 bases, leaving 13 bases not matched to a gene. The CDR3 has 15 residues. Looked up from germline, CDR1 is SGHNT and CDR2 is YYREEE (reference sequence). In nucleotides, the CDR3 is TGTGCCAGCAGCCACATAGCGGGACGAGAGGGTGAGCAGTACTTC. Its translation is CASSHIAGREGEQYF. The variable domain in full, completed from reference TRBV5-4 and TRBJ2-7, reads ETGVTQSPTHLIKTRGQQVTLRCSSQSGHNTVSWYQQALGQGPQFIFQYYREEENGRGNFPPRFSGLQFPNYSSELNVNALELDDSALYLCASSHIAGREGEQYFGPGTRLTVT.

This clone was seen just once. V gene TRBV5-1 combines with J gene TRBJ2-7; D might be TRBD2 (7 bases). Germline lookup yields CDR1 SGHRS and CDR2 YFSETQ. The CDR3 sequence is 15 residues long. The V gene lost 4 bases and the J gene lost 3 bases, with 17 bases spanning the gap. Here the CDR3 reads CASSVGRGAVYEQYF. CDR3 bases: TGCGCCAGCAGCGTTGGCCGGGGGGCCGTCTACGAGCAGTACTTC.

Points on this clone: The junction does not match germline at one end; this may be a read error. The chain uses TRBV2 and TRBJ1-2, with TRBD1 identical over 8 bases. The CDR3 is 9 residues long. The germline V gene has CDR1 SNHLY and CDR2 FYNNEI. The CDR3 reads CASGGQGLF. The CDR3 DNA is TGTGCCAGCGGCGGACAGGGTCTCTTC.

The CDR3 region is CASGASSTDTQYF. CDR3 coding DNA: TGTGCCAGCGGGGCTTCCTCCACAGATACGCAGTATTTT. This rearrangement joins TRBV7-9 to TRBJ2-3; TRBD1 is a possible D gene (5 bases). The V gene lost 8 bases and the J gene lost 2 bases, with 11 bases spanning the gap. Germline V lookup: CDR1 SEHNR, CDR2 FQNEAQ (reference sequence). The CDR3 runs to 13 residues.

This rearrangement joins TRBV9 to TRBJ2-1; 11 nucleotides agree with TRBD1. The trim removed 3 bases at V and 2 bases at J, leaving 1 base unmatched. Germline V gene data show CDR1 as SGDLS and CDR2 as YYNGEE. CDR3 length equals 15 residues. The CDR3 sequence is CASSAGQGAYNEQFF. The CDR3 DNA is TGTGCCAGCAGCGCGGGACAGGGGGCCTACAATGAGCAGTTCTTC.

The chain employs TRBV6-1 and TRBJ1-1, with no clear D. V lost 1 base to trimming and J lost 0 bases, with 15 bases between them. The CDR3 runs to 17 residues. Germline lookup yields CDR1 MNHNS and CDR2 SASEGT. CDR3 residues: CASSEDWAASMNTEAFF. The DNA of the CDR3 is TGTGCCAGCAGTGAAGATTGGGCAGCCTCCATGAACACTGAAGCTTTCTTT.

V usage is TRBV5-1 and J usage is TRBJ2-5; 8 bases fit TRBD2. This CDR3 is built from 14 residues. CDR1 SGHRS and CDR2 YFSETQ come from the germline V gene. V lost 4 bases, J lost 5 bases, and 7 bases stayed unmatched. CDR3: CASSPGGLGETQYF. Written as DNA, the CDR3 is TGCGCCAGCAGCCCGGGGGGGCTCGGGGAGACCCAGTACTTC.

The chain recombines TRBV5-1 with TRBJ2-7, with D possibly being TRBD1 (5 bases). This CDR3 has 15 amino acids. Deletions cut 0 bases from V and 0 bases from J, with 10 bases between. Germline-derived CDR1 and CDR2 are SGHRS and YFSETQ. The CDR3 protein is CASSLEQGSSYEQYF. CDR3 coding DNA: TGCGCCAGCAGCTTGGAGCAGGGATCCTCCTACGAGCAGTACTTC.

For the CDR3, the DNA is TGTGCCACCACGTCCGGGGTAAACACTGAAGCTTTCTTT. This translates into CATTSGVNTEAFF. The rearrangement links TRBV28 to TRBJ1-1; D is uncertain. V was cut by 10 bases and J by 2 bases, with 14 bases left in between. Germline loops: CDR1 MDHEN, CDR2 SYDVKM. The CDR3 loop spans 13 amino acids.

V and J are TRBV18 and TRBJ1-2; 7 bases align to TRBD1. Trimming at V came to 3 bases and at J to 12 bases, leaving 10 bases not matched to a gene. Germline values: CDR1 KGHSH, CDR2 LQKENI. The CDR3 sequence is 13 residues long. The CDR3 coding sequence is TGTGCCAGCTCACCCTCGGGACAGTTCCGGGACACCTTC. This gives the protein CASSPSGQFRDTF. The full variable domain, rest sourced from reference TRBV18 and TRBJ1-2, is NAGVMQNPRHLVRRRGQEARLRCSPMKGHSHVYWYRQLPEEGLKFMVYLQKENIIDESGMPKERFSAEFPKEGPSILRIQQVVRGDSAAYFCASSPSGQFRDTFGSGTRLTVV.

Concerning this clone itself: An end of the junction differs from the germline gene, which may be a read error. This chain joins TRBV18 and TRBJ2-3; the D call may be TRBD1 or TRBD2 (6 bases each). Germline V lookup: CDR1 KGHSH, CDR2 LQKENI. The CDR3 covers 15 residues. The chain's CDR3 is CASSPRGTSTDTQYF. The CDR3 DNA reads as TGTGCCAGCTCTCCACGGGGGACAAGCACAGATACGCAGTATTTT.

This clone was observed a single time. The chain uses TRBV30 and TRBJ2-1; 10 bases fit TRBD2. Germline V lookup: CDR1 GTSNPN, CDR2 SVGIG (reference sequence). The CDR3 has 13 residues. V was pared by 8 bases and J by 8 bases, with 9 bases of the junction left unmatched. For the CDR3, the DNA is TGTGCCGGAGACAGCGGGGGGGCATATGAGCAGTTCTTC. Translation gives CAGDSGGAYEQFF.

The chain has TRBV11-2 and TRBJ1-5; D uncertain. Germline CDR1 SGHAT, CDR2 FQNNGV. The CDR3 extends over 15 amino acids. Trimming shortened V by 1 base and J by 2 bases, and 9 bases separated the two germline ends. In DNA, the CDR3 is TGTGCCAGCAGCTTAGCGGGGTATGGCAATCAGCCCCAGCATTTT. It translates to CASSLAGYGNQPQHF.

The chain employs TRBV27 and TRBJ2-7; 10 bases line up with TRBD1. The CDR3 is 14 amino acids. Losses at the gene ends were 7 bases for V and 4 bases for J; bases not matched to a gene: 7. Germline CDR1 is MNHEY and CDR2 is SMNVEV (reference sequence). CDR3 nucleotide sequence: TGTGCCAGCAAAAGGGACAGGGGTGGTTACGAGCAGTACTTC. Residues: CASKRDRGGYEQYF.

The V call is TRBV23-1, the J call TRBJ2-7; D may be TRBD2 (6 bases). TRBV23-1 belongs to the ORF category, with a function that is uncertain. This CDR3 spans 16 amino acids. V lost 6 bases and J 6 bases, leaving 24 bases between the germline ends. CDR3 in DNA: TGCGCCAGCAGGGGGGGTCGGATAGAGGGGAAGGGCGAGCAGTACTTC. This gives the protein CASRGGRIEGKGEQYF.

This clone was counted once. V usage is TRBV10-1 and J usage is TRBJ2-5; a weak D match, TRBD2 (6 bases). Germline V gene lookup returns CDR1 WNHNN and CDR2 SYGVQD (reference sequence). V dropped 5 bases and J dropped 6 bases, with 10 bases sitting between them. The CDR3 runs to 12 residues. The CDR3 sequence: CASSRDWKTQYF. CDR3 in DNA: TGCGCCAGCAGTCGGGACTGGAAGACCCAGTACTTC.

This sequence joins TRBV18 and TRBJ2-2, with TRBD2 matching 8 bases. After removal of 0 bases from V and 4 bases from J, the junction contained 10 bases not matched to a gene. CDR3 length: 18 amino acids. From germline, CDR1 is KGHSH and CDR2 LQKENI. The CDR3 protein is CASSPPISGRWVTGELFF. CDR3 in DNA: TGTGCCAGCTCACCACCAATAAGCGGGAGATGGGTCACCGGGGAGCTGTTTTTT.

This clone was counted once. The chain has TRBV30 and TRBJ2-3; 7 nucleotides line up with TRBD2. CDR3 size: 17 residues. The V segment lost 0 bases and the J segment 5 bases; nucleotides outside the gene matches: 14. Germline loops: CDR1 GTSNPN, CDR2 SVGIG (reference sequence). The CDR3: CAWSVRGLGAGRDTQYF. CDR3 in DNA: TGTGCCTGGAGTGTAAGAGGGCTAGGAGCGGGACGAGATACGCAGTATTTT.

The chain is built from TRBV15 and TRBJ1-5, with 7 bases lining up with TRBD1. Unmatched junction bases numbered 5, after V lost 7 bases and J lost 2 bases. Germline V gives CDR1 LNHNV, CDR2 YYDKDF (reference sequence). The CDR3 sequence is 14 residues long. CDR3 bases: TGTGCCACCAAACCCGGACAGGGCAATCAGCCCCAGCATTTT. It specifies CATKPGQGNQPQHF.

The chain employs TRBV7-9 and TRBJ2-7; tentative D call: TRBD1 (6 bases). Germline CDR1 reads SEHNR; CDR2 reads FQNEAQ (reference sequence). This CDR3 has 16 amino acids. Trimming left V 3 bases short and J 3 bases short, with 18 bases between. CDR3 DNA: TGTGCCAGCAGCTTCACCCCGCAGGGGCGAGACTACGAGCAGTACTTC. This codes for CASSFTPQGRDYEQYF.

The chain combines TRBV6-5 with TRBJ2-7, with 7 bases fitting TRBD1. The germline CDR1 and CDR2 sequences are MNHEY and SVGAGI. The CDR3 sequence is 15 residues long. V gave up 8 bases and J gave up 2 bases; unmatched junction bases: 12. CDR3 in amino acids: CASVRTGHGPYEQYF. In nucleotides, the CDR3 is TGTGCCAGCGTCAGGACAGGACACGGGCCCTACGAGCAGTACTTC.